The source of this T cell receptor beta chain is a study of PD-1 blockade in classical Hodgkin lymphoma. Germline V gene sequence: CDR1 SQVTM, CDR2 ANQGSEA. The CDR3 spans 14 residues. Trimming cost V 2 bases and J 4 bases, with 15 bases left between them. A few counts support this clone. Time point of the sample: cycle 4 day 1 (C4D1), after 5 to 7 weeks of nivolumab. Every patient relapsed after autologous stem cell transplantation, and brentuximab vedotin exposure varied. The method was immunoSEQ multiplex PCR; TCRdb's version includes in-frame clones alone and lacks a portion of them. The sample comprises tens of thousands of clones, roughly 89% of which are singletons, and approximately 15% rests with the top ten.

The sample here was peripheral blood mononuclear cells (PBMCs), taken before the fourth cycle of nivolumab. The V gene is TRBV29-1, the J gene TRBJ2-7; D unresolved. This clonotype originated in a human donor with classical Hodgkin lymphoma. The CDR3 DNA sequence: TGCAGCGTTGAAACCCCGAATAGCTTGTACGAGCAGTACTTC. It codes for CSVETPNSLYEQYF.